This T cell receptor (beta chain) was obtained from a study of cytomegalovirus exposure and HLA in healthy donors. Study conclusions and caveats: Excluded: some indistinguishable V segments such as TRBV6-2 and TRBV6-3.

A multiplex PCR was run with 60 Vbeta primers and 13 Jbeta primers. TCRdb keeps only in-frame clones here, not all; method: immunoSEQ multiplex PCR. The listing contains around 200,000 clones. V trimming: 4 bases; J trimming: 3 bases; junction bases outside the gene matches: 10. Germline V gene lookup returns CDR1 SGHRS and CDR2 YFSETQ. The CDR3 extends over 17 amino acids. Worth noting for this clone: Its matching antigen is unknown.

The receptor comes from a girl aged 2-10 years in good health and CMV-seropositive. The chain combines TRBV5-1 with TRBJ2-7; 13 bases align to TRBD2. The material sequenced was PBMCs. In nucleotides, the CDR3 is TGCGCCAGCAGCCCCGGACTAGCGGGAGAAAAAGGCTACGAGCAGTACTTC. Its protein is CASSPGLAGEKGYEQYF.